These 8 T cell receptor beta chains came from one sample sequenced in a study of blood T cell repertoires in COVID-19. This table comes from immunoSEQ multiplex PCR, and its TCRdb copy is limited to in-frame clones, with some not included. The top ten hold 0.65% to 1% of the sample, which has about 420,000 clones, around 90% seen once. The sample consisted of peripheral blood. All receptors derive from a man younger than 35 with COVID-19, enrolled during active disease.

CDR3 in DNA: TGCAGCGTTGTACTAACGGTATACAATGAGCAGTTCTTC. Amino acids: CSVVLTVYNEQFF. The chain carries TRBV29-1 and TRBJ2-1; D is ambiguous. The CDR3 runs 13 residues. Germline loops: CDR1 SQVTM, CDR2 ANQGSEA. Trimming left V 4 bases short and J 4 bases short, with 11 bases between.

This chain links TRBV5-5 with TRBJ2-3; D may be TRBD2 (5 bases). CDR3 length: 15 amino acids. The V end was cut by 2 bases, the J end by 2 bases, with 12 bases between. Germline-derived CDR1 and CDR2 are SGHKS and YYEKEE (reference sequence). The CDR3 DNA follows: TGTGCCAGCAGCTTTCGGGATGGGGACACAGATACGCAGTATTTT. Translation: CASSFRDGDTDTQYF.

This clone appeared a single time. V and J are TRBV5-1 and TRBJ1-2; possibly TRBD1 for D (6 bases). Germline V gene lookup returns CDR1 SGHRS and CDR2 YFSETQ. V lost 4 bases, J lost 7 bases, and 17 bases lay in between. There are 14 residues in the CDR3. The CDR3 DNA is TGCGCCAGCAGCCAGGGGACGGACTCTTCTGGCTACACCTTC. Its protein is CASSQGTDSSGYTF.

This sequence joins TRBV25-1 and TRBJ1-2; D ambiguous. Trimming left V 0 bases short and J 2 bases short, with 7 bases between. Germline V gene sequence: CDR1 MGHDK, CDR2 SYGVNS. The CDR3 is 14 residues long. The CDR3 nucleotides read TGTGCCAGCAGTGAATATTCAGCGAACTATGGCTACACCTTC. Residues: CASSEYSANYGYTF.

The rearrangement uses TRBV6-5 and TRBJ2-2; 7 nucleotides agree with TRBD1. This CDR3 has 14 amino acids. Germline V gene lookup returns CDR1 MNHEY and CDR2 SVGAGI. The junction had 7 bases not matched to a gene; V was cut back by 7 bases and J by 5 bases. As DNA, the CDR3 is TGTGCCAGCACCCGGGACAGCTCGACCGGGGAGCTGTTTTTT. The encoded protein is CASTRDSSTGELFF.

The rearrangement uses TRBV6-1 and TRBJ2-5, with a tentative D call TRBD2 (6 bases). V lost 1 base to trimming and J lost 1 base, with 10 bases between them. This CDR3 has 15 residues. Looked up from germline, CDR1 is MNHNS and CDR2 is SASEGT. In DNA form, the CDR3 reads TGTGCCAGCAGTGAAGTCCGGACTACCCAAGAGACCCAGTACTTC. Amino acids: CASSEVRTTQETQYF.

The chain uses TRBV24-1 and TRBJ1-1, with 12 bases fitting TRBD1. The V segment lost 5 bases and the J segment 2 bases; nucleotides outside the gene matches: 2. The CDR3 runs to 15 residues. Germline CDR1 is KGHDR and CDR2 is SFDVKD. The CDR3 is CATSAGTGGNTEAFF. DNA of the CDR3: TGTGCCACCAGTGCAGGGACAGGGGGCAACACTGAAGCTTTCTTT.

The table lists this clone with a count of one. The chain has TRBV9 and TRBJ2-1; 7 bases are a match to TRBD2. CDR1 is SGDLS and CDR2 is YYNGEE in the germline V gene. Trimming cost V 0 bases and J 9 bases; bases outside gene matches: 9. There are 15 residues in the CDR3. The DNA for the CDR3 is TGTGCCAGCAGCGTAGATATGGCGGGAGCTTCTGAGCAGTTCTTC. It encodes CASSVDMAGASEQFF.